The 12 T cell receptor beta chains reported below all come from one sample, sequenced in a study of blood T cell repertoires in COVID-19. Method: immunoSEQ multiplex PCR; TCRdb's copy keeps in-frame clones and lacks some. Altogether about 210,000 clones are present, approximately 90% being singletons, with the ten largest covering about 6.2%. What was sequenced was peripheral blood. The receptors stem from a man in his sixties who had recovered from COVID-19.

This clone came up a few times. CDR3 loop: CASSSMQGAGETQYF. As DNA, the CDR3 is TGTGCCAGCAGCTCGATGCAGGGGGCAGGGGAGACCCAGTACTTC. The rearrangement uses TRBV7-3 and TRBJ2-5; 8 positions agree with TRBD1. Germline CDR1 is SGHTA and CDR2 is FQGTGA. Germline trimming cut 4 bases from V and 5 bases from J; bases unmatched to any gene: 9. This CDR3 spans 15 amino acids.

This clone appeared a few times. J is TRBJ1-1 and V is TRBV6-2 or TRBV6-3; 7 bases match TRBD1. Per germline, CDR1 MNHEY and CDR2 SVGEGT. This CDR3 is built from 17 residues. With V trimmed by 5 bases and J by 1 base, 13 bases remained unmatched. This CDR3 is CASSRQTGAPKNTEAFF. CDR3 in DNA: TGTGCCAGCAGTCGGCAAACAGGGGCCCCAAAGAACACTGAAGCTTTCTTT.

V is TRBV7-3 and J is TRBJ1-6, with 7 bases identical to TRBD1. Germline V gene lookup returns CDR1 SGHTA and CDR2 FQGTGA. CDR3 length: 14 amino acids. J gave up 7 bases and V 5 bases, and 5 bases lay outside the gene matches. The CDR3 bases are TGTGCCAGCAGCCCCCAGGGGGACAATTCACCCCTCCACTTT. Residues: CASSPQGDNSPLHF.

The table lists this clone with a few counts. CDR3 residues: CASSLSGSAAYNEQFF. CDR3 nucleotide sequence: TGTGCCAGCAGCTTATCGGGTAGCGCGGCGTACAATGAGCAGTTCTTC. The chain joins TRBV7-2 to TRBJ2-1; perhaps TRBD2 as D (5 bases). V lost 2 bases and J lost 4, with 15 bases in between. Germline V gene lookup returns CDR1 SGHTA and CDR2 FQGNSA. CDR3 length equals 16 residues.

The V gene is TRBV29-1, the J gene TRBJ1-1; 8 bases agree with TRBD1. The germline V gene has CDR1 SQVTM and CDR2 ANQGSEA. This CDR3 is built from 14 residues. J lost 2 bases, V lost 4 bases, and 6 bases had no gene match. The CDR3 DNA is TGCAGCGTTGTCCAGGGGGCTAGAAACACTGAAGCTTTCTTT. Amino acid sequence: CSVVQGARNTEAFF.

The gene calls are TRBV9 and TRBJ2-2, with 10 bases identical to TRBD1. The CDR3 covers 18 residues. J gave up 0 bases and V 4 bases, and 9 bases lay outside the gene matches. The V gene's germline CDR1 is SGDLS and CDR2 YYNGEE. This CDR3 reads CASSPRDRGMANTGELFF. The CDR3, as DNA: TGTGCCAGCAGCCCCCGGGACAGGGGAATGGCGAACACCGGGGAGCTGTTTTTT.

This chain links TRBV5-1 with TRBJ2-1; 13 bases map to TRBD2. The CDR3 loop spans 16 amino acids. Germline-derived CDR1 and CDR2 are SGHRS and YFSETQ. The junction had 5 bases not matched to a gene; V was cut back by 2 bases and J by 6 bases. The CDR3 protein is CASSLRTSGSTNEQFF. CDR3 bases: TGCGCCAGCAGCTTACGGACTAGCGGGAGTACCAATGAGCAGTTCTTC.

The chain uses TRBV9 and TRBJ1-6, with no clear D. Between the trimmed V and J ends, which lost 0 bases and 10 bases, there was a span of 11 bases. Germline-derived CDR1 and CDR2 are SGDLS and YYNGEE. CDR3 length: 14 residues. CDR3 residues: CASSVASRRSPLHF. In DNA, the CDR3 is TGTGCCAGCAGCGTAGCTTCGAGGAGGTCACCCCTCCACTTT. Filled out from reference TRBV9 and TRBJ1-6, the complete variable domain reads DSGVTQTPKHLITATGQRVTLRCSPRSGDLSVYWYQQSLDQGLQFLIQYYNGEERAKGNILERFSAQQFPDLHSELNLSSLELGDSALYFCASSVASRRSPLHFGNGTRLTVT.

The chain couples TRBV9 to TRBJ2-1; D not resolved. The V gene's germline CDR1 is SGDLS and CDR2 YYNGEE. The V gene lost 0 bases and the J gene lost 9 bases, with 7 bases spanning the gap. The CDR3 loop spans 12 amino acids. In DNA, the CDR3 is TGTGCCAGCAGCGTAGTCGACTTTGAGCAGTTCTTC. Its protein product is CASSVVDFEQFF.

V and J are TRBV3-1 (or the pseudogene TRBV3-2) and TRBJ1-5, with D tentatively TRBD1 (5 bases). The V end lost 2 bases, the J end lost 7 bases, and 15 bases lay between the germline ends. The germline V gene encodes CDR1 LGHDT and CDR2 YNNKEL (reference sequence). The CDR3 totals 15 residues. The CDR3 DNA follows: TGTGCCAGCAGCCAAAAACCGGGGGTAGGGCAGCCCCAGCATTTT. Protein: CASSQKPGVGQPQHF.

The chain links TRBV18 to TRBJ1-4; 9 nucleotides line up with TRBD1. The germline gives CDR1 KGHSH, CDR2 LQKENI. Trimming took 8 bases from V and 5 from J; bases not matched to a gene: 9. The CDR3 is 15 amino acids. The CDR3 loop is CASGRDRARNEKLFF. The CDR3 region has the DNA TGTGCCAGCGGTCGGGACAGGGCGAGGAATGAAAAACTGTTTTTT. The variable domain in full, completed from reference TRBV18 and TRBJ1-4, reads NAGVMQNPRHLVRRRGQEARLRCSPMKGHSHVYWYRQLPEEGLKFMVYLQKENIIDESGMPKERFSAEFPKEGPSILRIQQVVRGDSAAYFCASGRDRARNEKLFFGSGTQLSVL.

The CDR3 sequence: CASSLLGDRVAVGYTF. CDR3 coding DNA: TGTGCCAGCAGCTTACTGGGGGACAGGGTAGCTGTTGGCTACACCTTC. The rearrangement uses TRBV11-2 and TRBJ1-2; 9 nucleotides agree with TRBD1. CDR1 is SGHAT, CDR2 FQNNGV, per germline. The CDR3 has 16 residues. V was clipped by 2 bases and J by 7 bases; unmatched bases: 11. The complete variable domain, with remaining parts taken from reference TRBV11-2 and TRBJ1-2, reads EAGVAQSPRYKIIEKRQSVAFWCNPISGHATLYWYQQILGQGPKLLIQFQNNGVVDDSQLPKDRFSAERLKGVDSTLKIQPAKLEDSAVYLCASSLLGDRVAVGYTFGSGTRLTVV.